This T cell receptor beta chain was sequenced during a study of OX40 agonist ivuxolimab in advanced cancers. This table comes from immunoSEQ multiplex PCR, and its TCRdb copy is limited to in-frame clones, with some not included. The sample lists about 83,000 clones, roughly 84% occurring once. This CDR3 spans 18 amino acids. Germline V gene data show CDR1 as MNHEY and CDR2 as SMNVEV (reference sequence). V was clipped by 6 bases and J by 4 bases; unmatched bases: 19. Study-wide points: Fewer expanded clones were found on average in CD4+ than in CD8+ T cells. At doses 0.1 to 3.0 mg/kg, CD4+ and CD8+ clones expanded.

This clone was counted only a few times. The antigen is undetermined. The rearrangement links TRBV27 to TRBJ1-2, with 8 bases aligning to TRBD1. This TCR was recovered from an adult with an advanced solid tumor such as melanoma, head and neck, liver or kidney cancer. This specimen was CD4+ or CD8+ T cells sorted from blood, taken in a trial of the OX40 agonist ivuxolimab. The CDR3 here is CASSWIGTGYSFPYGYTF. CDR3 DNA sequence: TGTGCCAGCAGCTGGATCGGGACAGGCTATTCCTTCCCCTATGGCTACACCTTC.